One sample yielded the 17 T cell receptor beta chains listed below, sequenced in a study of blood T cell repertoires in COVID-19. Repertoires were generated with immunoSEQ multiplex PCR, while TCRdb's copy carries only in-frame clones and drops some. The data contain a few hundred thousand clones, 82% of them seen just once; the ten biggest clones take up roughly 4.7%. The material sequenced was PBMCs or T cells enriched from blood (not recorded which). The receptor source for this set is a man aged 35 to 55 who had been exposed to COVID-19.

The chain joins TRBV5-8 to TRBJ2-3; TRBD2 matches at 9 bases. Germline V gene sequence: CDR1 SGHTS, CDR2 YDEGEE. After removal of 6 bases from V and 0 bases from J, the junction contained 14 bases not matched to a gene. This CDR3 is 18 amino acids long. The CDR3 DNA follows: TGTGCCAGCACTACCCAACGCAGGGGGACTAGCAGCACAGATACGCAGTATTTT. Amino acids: CASTTQRRGTSSTDTQYF.

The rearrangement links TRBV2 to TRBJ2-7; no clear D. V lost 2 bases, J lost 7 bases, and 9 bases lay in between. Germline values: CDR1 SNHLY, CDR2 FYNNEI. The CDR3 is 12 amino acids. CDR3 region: CASSEPEWEQYF. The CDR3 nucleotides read TGTGCCAGCAGTGAACCCGAGTGGGAGCAGTACTTC.

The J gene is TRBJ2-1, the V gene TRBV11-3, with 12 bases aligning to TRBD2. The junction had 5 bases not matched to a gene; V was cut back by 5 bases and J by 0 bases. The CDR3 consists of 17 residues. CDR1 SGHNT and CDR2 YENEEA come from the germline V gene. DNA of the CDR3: TGTGCCAGCAGCCCCAGGACTAGCGGGGACTCCTACAATGAGCAGTTCTTC. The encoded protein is CASSPRTSGDSYNEQFF.

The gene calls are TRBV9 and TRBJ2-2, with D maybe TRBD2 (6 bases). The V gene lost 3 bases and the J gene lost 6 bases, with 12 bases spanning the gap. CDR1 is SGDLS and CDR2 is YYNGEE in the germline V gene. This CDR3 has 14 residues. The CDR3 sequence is CASSGSSVPGELFF. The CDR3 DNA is TGTGCCAGCAGCGGATCTAGCGTTCCCGGGGAGCTGTTTTTT.

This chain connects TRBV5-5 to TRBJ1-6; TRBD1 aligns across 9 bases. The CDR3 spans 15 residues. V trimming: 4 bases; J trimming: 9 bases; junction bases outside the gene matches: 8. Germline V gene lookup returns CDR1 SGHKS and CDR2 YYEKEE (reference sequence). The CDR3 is CASSRFRDRVSPLHF. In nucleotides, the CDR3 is TGTGCCAGCAGCAGGTTCCGGGACAGGGTTTCACCCCTCCACTTT.

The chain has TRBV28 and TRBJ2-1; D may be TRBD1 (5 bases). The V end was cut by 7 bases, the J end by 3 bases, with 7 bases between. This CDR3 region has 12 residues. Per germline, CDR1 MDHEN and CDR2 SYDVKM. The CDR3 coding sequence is TGTGCCAGCACAGGGTACTACAATGAGCAGTTCTTC. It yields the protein CASTGYYNEQFF.

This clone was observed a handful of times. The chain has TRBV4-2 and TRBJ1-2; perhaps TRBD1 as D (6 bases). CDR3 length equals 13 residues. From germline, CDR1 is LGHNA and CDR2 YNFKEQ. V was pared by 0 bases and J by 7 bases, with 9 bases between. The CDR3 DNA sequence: TGTGCCAGCAGCCAAGAGAACAGGGCTGGCTACACCTTC. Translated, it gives CASSQENRAGYTF.

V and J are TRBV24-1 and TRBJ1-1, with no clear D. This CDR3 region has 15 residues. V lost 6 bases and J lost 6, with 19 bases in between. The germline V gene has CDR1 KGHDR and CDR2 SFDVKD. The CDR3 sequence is CATSSNNLKSPEAFF. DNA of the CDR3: TGTGCCACCAGTAGCAATAATTTAAAAAGTCCTGAAGCTTTCTTT.

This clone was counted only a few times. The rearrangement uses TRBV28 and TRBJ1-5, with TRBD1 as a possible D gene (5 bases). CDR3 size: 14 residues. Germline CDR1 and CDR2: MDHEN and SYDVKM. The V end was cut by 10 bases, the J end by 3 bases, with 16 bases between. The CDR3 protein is CATQGEEVNQPQHF. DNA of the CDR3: TGTGCCACCCAAGGGGAAGAGGTCAATCAGCCCCAGCATTTT.

The CDR3 loop reads CASSPTRTWGFTEAFF. The CDR3 bases are TGTGCCAGCTCACCGACTAGGACGTGGGGGTTCACTGAAGCTTTCTTT. The rearrangement links TRBV18 to TRBJ1-1; perhaps TRBD1 as D (5 bases). This CDR3 is built from 16 residues. From germline, CDR1 is KGHSH and CDR2 LQKENI. Trimming shortened V by 3 bases and J by 4 bases, and 18 bases separated the two germline ends.

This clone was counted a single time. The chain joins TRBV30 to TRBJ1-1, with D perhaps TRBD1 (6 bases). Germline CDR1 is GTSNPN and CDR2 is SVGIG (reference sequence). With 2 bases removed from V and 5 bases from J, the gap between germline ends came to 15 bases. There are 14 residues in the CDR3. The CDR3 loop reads CAWSFKQGKTEAFF. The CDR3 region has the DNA TGTGCCTGGAGTTTTAAACAGGGAAAAACTGAAGCTTTCTTT.

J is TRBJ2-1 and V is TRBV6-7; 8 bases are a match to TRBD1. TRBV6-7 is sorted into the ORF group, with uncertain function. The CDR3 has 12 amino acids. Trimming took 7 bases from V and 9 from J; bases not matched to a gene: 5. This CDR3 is CASTQGASEQFF. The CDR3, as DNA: TGTGCCAGCACTCAGGGGGCGAGTGAGCAGTTCTTC.

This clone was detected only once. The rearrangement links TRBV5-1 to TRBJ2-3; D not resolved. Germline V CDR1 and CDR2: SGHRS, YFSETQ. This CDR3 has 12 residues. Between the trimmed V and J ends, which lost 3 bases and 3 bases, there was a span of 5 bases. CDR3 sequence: CASSSATDTQYF. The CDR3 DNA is TGCGCCAGCAGCTCCGCGACAGATACGCAGTATTTT.

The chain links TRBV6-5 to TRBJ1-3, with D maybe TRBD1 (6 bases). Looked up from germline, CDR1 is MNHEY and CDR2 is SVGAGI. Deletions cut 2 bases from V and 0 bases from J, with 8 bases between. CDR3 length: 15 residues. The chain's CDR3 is CASSYEGVSGNTIYF. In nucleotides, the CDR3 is TGTGCCAGCAGTTACGAGGGGGTCTCTGGAAACACCATATATTTT.

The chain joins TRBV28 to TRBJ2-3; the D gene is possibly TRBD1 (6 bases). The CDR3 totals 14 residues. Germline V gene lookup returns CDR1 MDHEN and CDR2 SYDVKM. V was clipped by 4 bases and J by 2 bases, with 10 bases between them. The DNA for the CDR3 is TGTGCCAGCAGTTCCGGACAGAACACAGATACGCAGTATTTT. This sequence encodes CASSSGQNTDTQYF.

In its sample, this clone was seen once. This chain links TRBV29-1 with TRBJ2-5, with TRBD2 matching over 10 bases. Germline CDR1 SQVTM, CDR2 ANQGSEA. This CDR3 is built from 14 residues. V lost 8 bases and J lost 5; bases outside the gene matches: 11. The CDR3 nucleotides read TGCAGCATCTCTCTAGCGGGAGCCCGCGAGACCCAGTACTTC. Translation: CSISLAGARETQYF.

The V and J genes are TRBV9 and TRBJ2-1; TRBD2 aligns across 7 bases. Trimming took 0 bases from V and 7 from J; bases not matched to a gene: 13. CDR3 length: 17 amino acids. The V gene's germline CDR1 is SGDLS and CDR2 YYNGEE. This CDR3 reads CASSVAGTIRGFNEQFF. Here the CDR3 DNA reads TGTGCCAGCAGCGTAGCCGGGACTATCCGTGGGTTTAATGAGCAGTTCTTC.